Sequencing of this T cell receptor beta chain was carried out in a study of OX40 agonist ivuxolimab in advanced cancers. Across the whole study: Every patient in dose escalation had hepatocellular carcinoma, melanoma, renal cell or head and neck cancer. Enrollees could have had prior anti-PD-1, anti-PD-L1 or anti-CTLA-4 therapy, which more than 30% had received. Findings and limits, study-wide: CD8+ T cells showed, on average, more clonal expansion than CD4+ cells. There were also nonresponders showing low normalized T-cell clonal expansion.

Clones were read by immunoSEQ multiplex PCR, and TCRdb kept only the in-frame ones, dropping some. The sample lists about 76,000 clones, around 87% occurring once. Germline V gene lookup returns CDR1 SEHNR and CDR2 FQNEAQ (reference sequence). The germline V and J ends were trimmed by 4 bases and 8 bases, with 6 bases remaining between them. This CDR3 comprises 11 residues. As to this clone: Its antigen remains unknown.

The sample here was CD4+ or CD8+ T cells sorted from blood, taken in a trial of the OX40 agonist ivuxolimab. The TCR comes from an adult with an advanced solid tumor such as melanoma, head and neck, liver or kidney cancer. The J gene is TRBJ2-1, the V gene TRBV7-9; D remains ambiguous. The DNA for the CDR3 is TGTGCCAGCAGCTCCCCCTATGAGCAGTTCTTC. Protein sequence: CASSSPYEQFF.